Shown below are 28 T cell receptor beta chains from a single sample sequenced in a study of regulatory T cells in long-lasting Graves disease. Time point given: persistent/refractory GD, antithyroid drugs over 5 years with positive TRAb. Researchers made the TCR library from RNA that was extracted from PBMCs. TCR beta libraries were built with iRepertoire HTBI primers and Arm-PCR of CDR3 regions. TCRdb reprocessed the multiplex PCR reads with MiXCR, giving one entry per CDR3 protein. The repertoire holds roughly 400,000 distinct CDR3 sequences, with around a fifth as singletons. The input for sequencing was peripheral blood mononuclear cells (PBMCs), taken when the disease was refractory, from a patient treated with antithyroid drugs. The source is a female donor with Graves disease.

The chain carries TRBV11-2 and TRBJ2-3; D not resolved. The CDR3 is 14 amino acids. Germline CDR1 is SGHAT and CDR2 is FQNNGV. V was clipped by 5 bases and J by 4 bases, with 13 bases between them. The CDR3 spells CASSLRVAPDTQYF. The CDR3 DNA reads TGTGCCAGCAGCCTCCGGGTCGCCCCAGATACGCAGTATTTT.

The genes are TRBV29-1 and TRBJ1-1, with a possible D match to TRBD1 (5 bases). Germline CDR1 reads SQVTM; CDR2 reads ANQGSEA. The CDR3 loop spans 13 amino acids. Trimming removed 4 bases from V and 0 bases from J, with 9 bases in between. The chain's CDR3 is CSVGGTVNTEAFF. CDR3 DNA sequence: TGCAGCGTTGGGGGGACTGTGAACACTGAAGCTTTCTTT. The full variable domain, completed using reference TRBV29-1 and TRBJ1-1, is SAVISQKPSRDICQRGTSLTIQCQVDSQVTMMFWYRQQPGQSLTLIATANQGSEATYESGFVIDKFPISRPNLTFSTLTVSNMSPEDSSIYLCSVGGTVNTEAFFGQGTRLTVV.

This clonotype was observed at least ten times. The chain carries TRBV7-9 and TRBJ2-7; a weak D match, TRBD2 (6 bases). Trimming left V 5 bases short and J 0 bases short, with 14 bases between. Looked up from germline, CDR1 is SEHNR and CDR2 is FQNEAQ (reference sequence). The CDR3 loop spans 15 amino acids. CDR3 in amino acids: CASSKRAGSSYEQYF. The CDR3 region has the DNA TGTGCCAGCAGCAAAAGGGCGGGGAGCTCCTACGAGCAGTACTTC.

This clonotype was recorded a few times. CDR3 in DNA: TGTGCCAGCAGTTTGCTAGCGGGGGACTCCTACAATGAGCAGTTCTTC. Translating gives CASSLLAGDSYNEQFF. The V call is TRBV28, the J call TRBJ2-1, with 10 bases aligning to TRBD2. The trim removed 3 bases at V and 0 bases at J, leaving 2 bases unmatched. Germline V lookup: CDR1 MDHEN, CDR2 SYDVKM. This CDR3 contains 16 residues. Supplemented by reference TRBV28 and TRBJ2-1, the full variable domain reads DVKVTQSSRYLVKRTGEKVFLECVQDMDHENMFWYRQDPGLGLRLIYFSYDVKMKEKGDIPEGYSVSREKKERFSLILESASTNQTSMYLCASSLLAGDSYNEQFFGPGTRLTVL.

This clonotype was seen a handful of times. This chain links TRBV20-1 with TRBJ2-5, with 13 bases fitting TRBD2. Germline V gene sequence: CDR1 DFQATT, CDR2 SNEGSKA (reference sequence). V gave up 0 bases and J gave up 4 bases; unmatched junction bases: 8. This CDR3 spans 17 amino acids. The DNA of the CDR3 is TGCAGTGCTAGAGAACCTACTAGCGGGAGGGGCCTAGAGACCCAGTACTTC. It specifies CSAREPTSGRGLETQYF.

This clonotype was counted at least ten times. The chain joins TRBV7-6 to TRBJ2-1; D ambiguous. Trimming stripped 5 bases from V and 4 bases from J, with 6 bases between. Germline V lookup: CDR1 SGHVS, CDR2 FNYEAQ. This CDR3 is 12 amino acids long. CDR3 sequence reads: CASSRTYNEQFF. Written as DNA, the CDR3 is TGTGCCAGCAGCCGAACGTACAATGAGCAGTTCTTC.

This clonotype was detected only a few times. The rearrangement uses TRBV5-1 and TRBJ2-5; D assignment may be TRBD1 or TRBD2 (5 bases each). The V and J ends lost 2 bases and 4 bases respectively, with 12 bases between them. This CDR3 has 14 residues. The germline CDR1 and CDR2 sequences are SGHRS and YFSETQ. DNA for the CDR3: TGCGCCAGCAGCTTATCAGGGAGTAGAGAGACCCAGTACTTC. Translation: CASSLSGSRETQYF.

This clonotype was counted a few times. The rearrangement uses TRBV7-6 and TRBJ2-4; D possibly uses TRBD1 or TRBD2 (5 bases each). Trimming pared 8 bases from V and 0 bases from J, leaving 17 bases between. Germline V gene lookup returns CDR1 SGHVS and CDR2 FNYEAQ. The CDR3 runs to 16 residues. The DNA for the CDR3 is TGTGCCAGCTGTCCCCAGGGCGGACTAGCCAAAAACATTCAGTACTTC. It is translated as CASCPQGGLAKNIQYF.

The rearrangement links TRBV20-1 to TRBJ2-7, with D perhaps TRBD2 (6 bases). This CDR3 is built from 15 residues. The V gene lost 5 bases and the J gene lost 4 bases, with 21 bases spanning the gap. Germline-derived CDR1 and CDR2 are DFQATT and SNEGSKA (reference sequence). The CDR3 spells CSAAYAGRGDYEQYF. Written as DNA, the CDR3 is TGCAGTGCTGCCTACGCCGGGCGCGGGGATTACGAGCAGTACTTC.

This chain links TRBV20-1 with TRBJ2-7; 8 bases agree with TRBD1. CDR1 is DFQATT and CDR2 is SNEGSKA in the germline V gene (reference sequence). The length of the CDR3 is 13 residues. With 5 bases clipped from V and 6 bases from J, the junction kept 9 bases outside the gene matches. In DNA form, the CDR3 reads TGCAGTGCTCCGCGGACAGGGACCGCCGAGCAGTACTTC. Protein sequence: CSAPRTGTAEQYF.

The sample holds many counts of this clonotype. This rearrangement joins TRBV28 to TRBJ1-2; no firm D call. V was shortened by 1 base and J by 1 base, with 7 bases between the two germline ends. The CDR3 runs 14 residues. CDR1 is MDHEN, CDR2 SYDVKM, per germline. CDR3 residues: CASSLLPRNYGYTF. In DNA form, the CDR3 reads TGTGCCAGCAGTTTATTACCGCGTAACTATGGCTACACCTTC.

This clonotype was counted ten times or more. The rearrangement links TRBV12-3 or TRBV12-4 to TRBJ1-5; D gene ambiguous. The length of the CDR3 is 12 residues. Trimming removed 3 bases at V and 5 bases at J, with 5 bases between. The CDR3 spells CASSFDHQPQHF. CDR3 nucleotides: TGTGCCAGCAGTTTTGACCATCAGCCCCAGCATTTT.

This clonotype was picked up a small number of times. The chain carries TRBV10-2 and TRBJ1-6; D may be TRBD1 (5 bases). The CDR3 spans 14 residues. CDR1 is WSHSY, CDR2 SAAADI, per germline. The ends were cut back, 6 bases at V and 8 bases at J, with 14 bases in the middle. CDR3 amino acids: CASSQARVDSPLHF. For the CDR3, the DNA is TGCGCCAGCAGCCAAGCCAGGGTGGATTCACCCCTCCACTTT.

This clonotype came up a few times. The chain joins TRBV27 to TRBJ2-2; TRBD1 matches at 8 bases. The CDR3 is made up of 17 amino acids. CDR1 is MNHEY and CDR2 is SMNVEV in the germline V gene (reference sequence). Trimming cost V 1 base and J 3 bases; bases outside gene matches: 7. The CDR3 DNA reads TGTGCCAGCAGTTTATTCTGGCAGGGGGCGGACACCGGGGAGCTGTTTTTT. Residues: CASSLFWQGADTGELFF.

The chain is built from TRBV12-3 or TRBV12-4 and TRBJ2-6; no definite D call. The length of the CDR3 is 15 residues. The V end was cut by 3 bases, the J end by 4 bases, with 10 bases between. The CDR3 sequence is CASSFDVVGANVLTF. DNA for the CDR3: TGTGCCAGCAGTTTTGATGTGGTAGGGGCCAACGTCCTGACTTTC.

This clonotype was recorded many times. This rearrangement joins TRBV11-2 to TRBJ2-3, with D uncertain. The length of the CDR3 is 12 residues. Deletions cut 6 bases from V and 4 bases from J, with 8 bases between. Germline CDR1 is SGHAT and CDR2 is FQNNGV. CDR3: CASSLPADTQYF. CDR3 in DNA: TGTGCCAGCAGTTTGCCAGCAGATACGCAGTATTTT. Based on the CDR3 plus reference TRBV11-2 and TRBJ2-3, the full variable domain is EAGVAQSPRYKIIEKRQSVAFWCNPISGHATLYWYQQILGQGPKLLIQFQNNGVVDDSQLPKDRFSAERLKGVDSTLKIQPAKLEDSAVYLCASSLPADTQYFGPGTRLTVL.

The V call is TRBV7-9, the J call TRBJ2-7; the match to TRBD2 covers 7 bases. Germline trimming cut 1 base from V and 0 bases from J; bases unmatched to any gene: 6. CDR3 length equals 16 residues. CDR1 is SEHNR and CDR2 is FQNEAQ in the germline V gene (reference sequence). DNA for the CDR3: TGTGCCAGCAGCTTAGTAGCGGGTGGCAGCTCCTACGAGCAGTACTTC. This encodes CASSLVAGGSSYEQYF.

This chain links TRBV7-2 with TRBJ2-1; D is unresolved. There are 15 residues in the CDR3. From germline, CDR1 is SGHTA and CDR2 FQGNSA. The V end was cut by 1 base, the J end by 7 bases, with 14 bases between. In DNA form, the CDR3 reads TGTGCCAGCAGCTTAGTGGGAACGCTTTTGAATGAGCAGTTCTTC. Encoded protein: CASSLVGTLLNEQFF.

This clonotype has just a few counts. This CDR3 is CASSKVGTNSYEQYF. Written as DNA, the CDR3 is TGTGCCAGCAGCAAGGTCGGGACTAACTCCTACGAGCAGTACTTC. The rearrangement joins TRBV9 to TRBJ2-7; 7 positions agree with TRBD2. V dropped 4 bases and J dropped 0; count of bases not matched to a gene: 7. From germline, CDR1 is SGDLS and CDR2 YYNGEE. The CDR3 covers 15 residues.

There are many counts of this clonotype. This chain links TRBV27 with TRBJ2-2, with 8 bases fitting TRBD2. CDR3 length equals 15 residues. Unmatched junction bases numbered 6, after V lost 5 bases and J lost 4 bases. Germline V lookup: CDR1 MNHEY, CDR2 SMNVEV (reference sequence). CDR3 sequence: CASSPGGQVTGELFF. The CDR3 DNA reads as TGTGCCAGCAGTCCGGGGGGGCAGGTCACCGGGGAGCTGTTTTTT.

This chain uses TRBV10-2 with TRBJ2-5; a possible D gene is TRBD1 (5 bases). The CDR3 length is 13 residues. Germline V lookup: CDR1 WSHSY, CDR2 SAAADI. V was pared by 4 bases and J by 4 bases, with 10 bases between. CDR3 sequence reads: CASSAGHRETQYF. DNA for the CDR3: TGCGCCAGCAGTGCAGGGCACAGAGAGACCCAGTACTTC.

This clonotype was found many times. This chain uses TRBV27 with TRBJ1-1, with no clear D. V was pared by 2 bases and J by 4 bases, with 14 bases between. Germline CDR1 is MNHEY and CDR2 is SMNVEV (reference sequence). CDR3 size: 15 residues. In DNA, the CDR3 is TGTGCCAGCAGTTTACGGCGGGAGGTCACCACTGAAGCTTTCTTT. Its translation: CASSLRREVTTEAFF.

Of note for this clonotype: One junction end does not reproduce the germline sequence, and a read error may be involved. The chain couples TRBV3-1 to TRBJ2-7; D gene ambiguous. CDR1 and CDR2 (germline): LGHDT, YNNKEL (reference sequence). This CDR3 region has 11 residues. The CDR3 spells CASSHSYEQCF. The CDR3 nucleotides read TGTGCCAGCAGCCATTCCTACGAGCAGTGCTTC.

This chain links TRBV20-1 with TRBJ2-5; possibly TRBD2 for D (6 bases). V was clipped by 5 bases and J by 3 bases, with 13 bases between them. Germline V gives CDR1 DFQATT, CDR2 SNEGSKA (reference sequence). The CDR3 loop spans 13 amino acids. The CDR3 region has the DNA TGCAGTGCTCGAAACCCGGGGGAAGAGACCCAGTACTTC. The encoded protein is CSARNPGEETQYF.

This clonotype is a singleton in its sample. Germline and junction disagree at one end, which may indicate a read error. The chain uses TRBV9 and TRBJ2-7, with D maybe TRBD1 (6 bases). CDR3 length equals 15 residues. The germline gives CDR1 SGDLS, CDR2 YYNGEE. CDR3 nucleotide sequence: TGTGCCAGCAGCAAGGTCGCAGGGGTACGCTACGGGCAGTACTTC. Translation: CASSKVAGVRYGQYF.

The J gene is TRBJ1-3, the V gene TRBV5-6; no clear D gene. Germline assignment: CDR1 SGHDT and CDR2 YYEEEE. CDR3 size: 14 residues. The germline V and J ends were trimmed by 4 bases and 8 bases, with 16 bases remaining between them. CDR3 amino acids: CASSPDGWGDTIYF. The CDR3 DNA is TGTGCCAGCAGCCCGGACGGCTGGGGAGACACCATATATTTT. Variable domain in full (rest from reference TRBV5-6 and TRBJ1-3): DAGVTQSPTHLIKTRGQQVTLRCSPKSGHDTVSWYQQALGQGPQFIFQYYEEEERQRGNFPDRFSGHQFPNYSSELNVNALLLGDSALYLCASSPDGWGDTIYFGEGSWLTVV.

The table lists this clonotype with many counts. V gene TRBV5-6 combines with J gene TRBJ2-5; TRBD1 is a possible D gene (5 bases). The CDR3 is 13 residues long. Germline values: CDR1 SGHDT, CDR2 YYEEEE. V lost 5 bases, J lost 2 bases, and 10 bases lay in between. The CDR3 region is CASRPRQQETQYF. CDR3 bases: TGTGCCAGCAGACCAAGACAGCAAGAGACCCAGTACTTC.

Only a few counts were recorded for this clonotype. This chain joins TRBV19 and TRBJ2-7; D uncertain. Trimming shortened V by 8 bases and J by 6 bases, and 11 bases separated the two germline ends. CDR3 length equals 11 residues. Per the germline V gene, CDR1 is LNHDA and CDR2 is SQIVND (reference sequence). CDR3 residues: CASGPAGEQYF. Here the CDR3 DNA reads TGTGCCAGTGGCCCGGCAGGCGAGCAGTACTTC.